This TCR beta chain comes out of a study of T cell clonotyping in hematopoietic cell transplantation. Across the study: Cytoreduction preceded collection of pretransplant recipient samples.

Details on this clone: Its antigen is not known.

Only in-frame clones appear in the TCRdb table, and some are missing; sequencing was by immunoSEQ multiplex PCR. The repertoire holds over 45,000 clones, with around 86% as singletons. Broader study findings: Few recipient clonotypes overlapped donors; over 95% were de novo at given depth. Higher Inverse Simpson Index values in graft donor and pretransplant recipient predicted broader posttransplant TCR diversity. After transplant, recipient diversity fell while pathologically expanded clonotypes grew through day 180.

Time point noted: recipient sample about 28 days before transplant, after cytoreduction. This sample comprised peripheral blood mononuclear cells, obtained before stem cell transplant. This clonotype originated in a man aged 55 to 70 with biphenotypic leukemia. Some clones in this sample may be carry-over from other donors' samples.

DNA for the CDR3: TGTGCCAGCAGTTTTGCAGGTGTGGGACAGCCCCAGCATTTT. Residues: CASSFAGVGQPQHF. The chain couples TRBV28 to TRBJ1-5; D is uncertain. Trimming took off 3 bases at V and 7 bases at J, with 13 bases between the two ends. Per germline, CDR1 MDHEN and CDR2 SYDVKM. The CDR3 sequence is 14 residues long.